A single sample gave rise to the 28 T cell receptor beta chains below, sequenced in a study of TIL therapy for anti-PD-1-resistant metastatic lung cancer (dated by TCRdb to the early 2020s). TCR beta CDR3 regions were amplified from genomic DNA by bias-controlled multiplex PCR with the immunoSEQ v3 hsTCRB kit. Imported from immuneACCESS, the table was reduced by TCRdb to in-frame sequences with V and J called. These copies leave out some clones; in studies compared against another copy, an unresolved V gene accounts for under half, and the cause of the remainder is not known. The sample yields about 17,000 clones; about 79% were counted once. The ten largest clones capture roughly 6.8% of the sample. The time point tag for this specimen amounts to: pre-treatment sample, taken before nivolumab and TIL therapy. Specimen: blood, collected at baseline. The receptors originated from a person between 25 and 79 years old with non-small cell lung cancer.

This chain joins TRBV7-4 and TRBJ2-3, with 8 bases lining up with TRBD2. CDR3 length: 15 residues. The germline gives CDR1 SGHVT, CDR2 SQSDAQ. Trimming took 7 bases from V and 6 from J; bases not matched to a gene: 12. The CDR3 is CASTQPSGSFDTQYF. The CDR3 coding sequence is TGTGCCAGCACCCAGCCTAGCGGGTCCTTTGATACGCAGTATTTT. Variable domain in full (rest from reference TRBV7-4 and TRBJ2-3): GAGVSQSPRYKVAKRGRDVALRCDSISGHVTLYWYRQTLGQGSEVLTYSQSDAQRDKSGRPSGRFSAERPERSVSTLKIQRTEQGDSAVYLCASTQPSGSFDTQYFGPGTRLTVL.

The rearrangement joins TRBV18 to TRBJ2-1; weak D call: TRBD1 (5 bases). The CDR3 is made up of 16 amino acids. CDR1 KGHSH and CDR2 LQKENI come from the germline V gene. Deletions cut 6 bases from V and 4 bases from J, with 19 bases between. This chain's CDR3 is CASSPTENPPYNEQFF. The CDR3 DNA reads as TGTGCCAGCTCCCCGACAGAGAACCCTCCGTACAATGAGCAGTTCTTC.

The chain employs TRBV6-2 or TRBV6-3 and TRBJ2-5; no firm D call. V dropped 2 bases and J dropped 5 bases, with 6 bases sitting between them. CDR1 and CDR2 (germline): MNHEY, SVGEGT. The length of the CDR3 is 12 residues. CDR3 loop: CASSYGLETQYF. CDR3 nucleotides: TGTGCCAGCAGTTACGGCCTCGAGACCCAGTACTTC.

This sequence joins TRBV7-6 and TRBJ1-2; D is unclear. This CDR3 spans 13 amino acids. Germline assignment: CDR1 SGHVS and CDR2 FNYEAQ. The V end was cut by 5 bases, the J end by 2 bases, with 9 bases between. CDR3 sequence (DNA): TGTGCCAGCAGCCTAGAGGCAAACTATGGCTACACCTTC. This gives the protein CASSLEANYGYTF.

The V call is TRBV3-1 (or the pseudogene TRBV3-2), the J call TRBJ1-6; D gene unclear. Germline loops: CDR1 LGHDT, CDR2 YNNKEL (reference sequence). V lost 1 base, J lost 7 bases, and 8 bases lay in between. The CDR3 sequence is 14 residues long. The CDR3 protein is CASSQGGGNSPLHF. CDR3 DNA sequence: TGTGCCAGCAGCCAAGGGGGAGGGAATTCACCCCTCCACTTT.

The V and J genes are TRBV4-2 and TRBJ2-7, with D possibly matching TRBD2 (5 bases). The germline gives CDR1 LGHNA, CDR2 YNFKEQ. The ends were cut back, 2 bases at V and 3 bases at J, with 8 bases in the middle. CDR3 length: 13 residues. The DNA for the CDR3 is TGTGCCAGCAGCCAACCCCGGGACTACGAGCAGTACTTC. Translation gives CASSQPRDYEQYF.

The chain joins TRBV5-6 to TRBJ1-2; no clear D gene. Per germline, CDR1 SGHDT and CDR2 YYEEEE. CDR3 size: 11 residues. The germline V and J ends were trimmed by 2 bases and 3 bases, with 2 bases remaining between them. This CDR3 is CASSLDYGYTF. In nucleotides, the CDR3 is TGTGCCAGCAGCTTAGACTATGGCTACACCTTC. The variable domain in full, completed from reference TRBV5-6 and TRBJ1-2, reads DAGVTQSPTHLIKTRGQQVTLRCSPKSGHDTVSWYQQALGQGPQFIFQYYEEEERQRGNFPDRFSGHQFPNYSSELNVNALLLGDSALYLCASSLDYGYTFGSGTRLTVV.

This clone was found a few times. This sequence joins TRBV18 and TRBJ1-1; D call uncertain. The germline gives CDR1 KGHSH, CDR2 LQKENI. This CDR3 contains 13 residues. Between the trimmed V and J ends, which lost 2 bases and 8 bases, there was a span of 12 bases. The CDR3 DNA sequence: TGTGCCAGCTCACCAGACGAAAGGATGGAAGCTTTCTTT. Its translation: CASSPDERMEAFF.

This chain joins TRBV3-1 (or the pseudogene TRBV3-2) and TRBJ1-1; D gene unclear. This CDR3 contains 13 residues. V lost 0 bases and J lost 0, with 2 bases in between. Germline CDR1 is LGHDT and CDR2 is YNNKEL (reference sequence). The CDR3 coding sequence is TGTGCCAGCAGCCAAGATATGAACACTGAAGCTTTCTTT. Translating it yields CASSQDMNTEAFF.

V and J are TRBV7-8 and TRBJ1-1; D is possibly TRBD1 (6 bases). The CDR3 has 15 residues. V was clipped by 1 base and J by 6 bases, with 15 bases between them. The germline V gene has CDR1 SGHVS and CDR2 FQNEAQ. The CDR3 DNA sequence: TGTGCCAGCAGCTTAGTGGATTACAGGGTCGCTGAAGCTTTCTTT. Protein product: CASSLVDYRVAEAFF.

CDR3 nucleotide sequence: TGTGCCAGCAGCTCCGGACAGGGGTACAATCAGCCCCAGCATTTT. Encoded protein: CASSSGQGYNQPQHF. The genes are TRBV27 and TRBJ1-5; 9 bases match TRBD1. The CDR3 extends over 15 amino acids. CDR1 MNHEY and CDR2 SMNVEV come from the germline V gene (reference sequence). V lost 6 bases and J lost 3; bases outside the gene matches: 6.

In this sample, this clone turned up a few times. V gene TRBV27 combines with J gene TRBJ1-5; D gene unclear. The germline V gene encodes CDR1 MNHEY and CDR2 SMNVEV (reference sequence). The ends were cut back, 0 bases at V and 4 bases at J, with 10 bases in the middle. The length of the CDR3 is 15 residues. The CDR3 spells CASSLSWTPNQPQHF. The DNA of the CDR3 is TGTGCCAGCAGTTTATCGTGGACTCCAAATCAGCCCCAGCATTTT.

This clone has a handful of counts. V gene TRBV7-9 combines with J gene TRBJ1-6, with 9 bases matching TRBD1. Germline CDR1 SEHNR, CDR2 FQNEAQ (reference sequence). This CDR3 is built from 17 residues. The ends lost 1 base at V and 4 bases at J; junction bases unmatched: 5. The DNA for the CDR3 is TGTGCCAGCAGCTTAGGGGACAGGGCCTCTTATAATTCACCCCTCCACTTT. It yields the protein CASSLGDRASYNSPLHF.

This clone is a singleton in its sample. The chain joins TRBV6-2 or TRBV6-3 to TRBJ1-2; D gene ambiguous. The V gene lost 4 bases and the J gene lost 8 bases, with 14 bases spanning the gap. The germline V gene encodes CDR1 MNHEY and CDR2 SVGEGT. The CDR3 length is 13 residues. CDR3: CASSWSPDSGYTF. CDR3 DNA sequence: TGTGCCAGCAGTTGGTCCCCGGACTCAGGCTACACCTTC.

V and J are TRBV29-1 and TRBJ2-4, with 9 bases that match TRBD1. CDR3 length: 15 amino acids. The germline V gene encodes CDR1 SQVTM and CDR2 ANQGSEA. J gave up 9 bases and V 3 bases, and 12 bases lay outside the gene matches. The CDR3: CSVEVTGGYLGIQYF. CDR3 bases: TGCAGCGTTGAGGTCACAGGGGGCTATTTGGGCATTCAGTACTTC. The entire variable domain, with the rest obtained from reference TRBV29-1 and TRBJ2-4, is as follows: SAVISQKPSRDICQRGTSLTIQCQVDSQVTMMFWYRQQPGQSLTLIATANQGSEATYESGFVIDKFPISRPNLTFSTLTVSNMSPEDSSIYLCSVEVTGGYLGIQYFGAGTRLSVL.

J is TRBJ2-3 and V is TRBV6-6; 14 bases agree with TRBD2. This CDR3 spans 15 amino acids. With V trimmed by 5 bases and J by 3 bases, 1 base remained unmatched. CDR1 is MNHNY and CDR2 is SVGAGI in the germline V gene (reference sequence). In DNA form, the CDR3 reads TGTGCCAGCAGTCGACTAGCGGGAGGGACAGATACGCAGTATTTT. This sequence encodes CASSRLAGGTDTQYF.

The V and J genes are TRBV28 and TRBJ2-1, with TRBD2 identical over 8 bases. The V gene's germline CDR1 is MDHEN and CDR2 SYDVKM. The J segment lost 7 bases and the V segment lost 5 bases, leaving 7 bases of the junction unmatched. The CDR3 contains 14 residues. The CDR3 coding sequence is TGTGCCAGCAGTCGTTCCGGGGGGGGGAATGAGCAGTTCTTC. Protein product: CASSRSGGGNEQFF. Using reference TRBV28 and TRBJ2-1 for the parts outside the CDR3, the full variable domain is DVKVTQSSRYLVKRTGEKVFLECVQDMDHENMFWYRQDPGLGLRLIYFSYDVKMKEKGDIPEGYSVSREKKERFSLILESASTNQTSMYLCASSRSGGGNEQFFGPGTRLTVL.

This clone was picked up a small number of times. This chain links TRBV2 with TRBJ2-1, with TRBD2 identical over 10 bases. J gave up 6 bases and V 7 bases, and 15 bases lay outside the gene matches. Per germline, CDR1 SNHLY and CDR2 FYNNEI. The CDR3 totals 17 residues. The CDR3 region has the DNA TGTGCCAGCACCAGCGGGGGGGCCTGGGCCCGCTTCAATGAGCAGTTCTTC. Amino acids: CASTSGGAWARFNEQFF.

J is TRBJ2-1 and V is TRBV27, with D unclear. Germline V CDR1 and CDR2: MNHEY, SMNVEV (reference sequence). The CDR3 covers 14 residues. Trimming pared 7 bases from V and 5 bases from J, leaving 15 bases between. The CDR3 DNA reads as TGTGCCAGCAAAATAGGGCTCGCGAACAATGAGCAGTTCTTC. This codes for CASKIGLANNEQFF.

The J gene is TRBJ1-3, the V gene TRBV7-2; the D is unclear. V was shortened by 0 bases and J by 0 bases, with 9 bases between the two germline ends. The germline V gene encodes CDR1 SGHTA and CDR2 FQGNSA. CDR3 length: 16 residues. For the CDR3, the DNA is TGTGCCAGCAGCTTAGCGTCTCCTAGCTCTGGAAACACCATATATTTT. It translates to CASSLASPSSGNTIYF.

The chain employs TRBV2 and TRBJ2-3; D may match TRBD1 or TRBD2 (5 bases each). Trimming removed 10 bases at V and 3 bases at J, with 11 bases between. Germline lookup yields CDR1 SNHLY and CDR2 FYNNEI. The CDR3 is made up of 12 amino acids. The CDR3 reads CATGRWTDTQYF. DNA of the CDR3: TGTGCCACGGGACGGTGGACAGATACGCAGTATTTT.

V is TRBV25-1 and J is TRBJ1-1; 8 nucleotides agree with TRBD1. The CDR3 sequence is 15 residues long. Germline CDR1 reads MGHDK; CDR2 reads SYGVNS. V trimming: 5 bases; J trimming: 5 bases; junction bases outside the gene matches: 10. The CDR3 DNA is TGTGCCAGCAGTATGACCGGGACAGGAGAGACTGAAGCTTTCTTT. Encoded protein: CASSMTGTGETEAFF.

A single count supports this clone. This rearrangement joins TRBV30 to TRBJ2-5; the D gene is possibly TRBD1 (6 bases). From germline, CDR1 is GTSNPN and CDR2 SVGIG (reference sequence). The CDR3 is made up of 14 amino acids. The V and J ends lost 4 bases and 1 base respectively, with 13 bases between them. In nucleotides, the CDR3 is TGTGCCTGGAATTCCGGACAGCGCCAAGAGACCCAGTACTTC. Translated: CAWNSGQRQETQYF.

This clone was seen once. V and J are TRBV15 and TRBJ1-1; D gene ambiguous. V was cut by 2 bases and J by 6 bases, with 13 bases left in between. The germline V gene has CDR1 LNHNV and CDR2 YYDKDF (reference sequence). This CDR3 contains 14 residues. The chain's CDR3 is CATSRFPTGAEAFF. The CDR3 bases are TGTGCCACCAGCAGATTCCCAACGGGAGCTGAAGCTTTCTTT. The full variable domain, rest sourced from reference TRBV15 and TRBJ1-1, is DAMVIQNPRYQVTQFGKPVTLSCSQTLNHNVMYWYQQKSSQAPKLLFHYYDKDFNNEADTPDNFQSRRPNTSFCFLDIRSPGLGDTAMYLCATSRFPTGAEAFFGQGTRLTVV.

The chain uses TRBV27 and TRBJ2-7; perhaps TRBD2 as D (5 bases). The CDR3 covers 16 residues. V lost 7 bases and J lost 5, with 24 bases in between. Germline values: CDR1 MNHEY, CDR2 SMNVEV (reference sequence). The CDR3 region is CASIVGATGGFHEQYF. The CDR3 nucleotides are TGTGCCAGCATTGTGGGAGCGACCGGCGGGTTCCACGAGCAGTACTTC.

The chain uses TRBV30 and TRBJ1-2, with D unresolved. Trimming stripped 3 bases from V and 6 bases from J, with 8 bases between. Germline V gene lookup returns CDR1 GTSNPN and CDR2 SVGIG (reference sequence). The CDR3 extends over 11 amino acids. The CDR3 DNA sequence: TGTGCCTGGAGCCGACTAAATGGCTACACCTTC. Translation gives CAWSRLNGYTF.

The chain uses TRBV7-2 and TRBJ2-4; D assignment may be TRBD1 or TRBD2 (6 bases each). Germline lookup yields CDR1 SGHTA and CDR2 FQGNSA. Trimming left V 5 bases short and J 3 bases short, with 14 bases between. The CDR3 totals 15 residues. The CDR3 DNA reads TGTGCCAGCAGCAACGGGGGCGGGTACAAAAACATTCAGTACTTC. It translates to CASSNGGGYKNIQYF.

The chain is built from TRBV6-6 and TRBJ1-6; TRBD1 matches 8 bases. Germline V gene data show CDR1 as MNHNY and CDR2 as SVGAGI (reference sequence). The CDR3 loop spans 14 amino acids. V lost 6 bases and J lost 8; bases outside the gene matches: 6. CDR3 sequence: CASSRQGQDSPLHF. The CDR3 DNA is TGTGCCAGCAGCCGACAGGGGCAGGATTCACCCCTCCACTTT.